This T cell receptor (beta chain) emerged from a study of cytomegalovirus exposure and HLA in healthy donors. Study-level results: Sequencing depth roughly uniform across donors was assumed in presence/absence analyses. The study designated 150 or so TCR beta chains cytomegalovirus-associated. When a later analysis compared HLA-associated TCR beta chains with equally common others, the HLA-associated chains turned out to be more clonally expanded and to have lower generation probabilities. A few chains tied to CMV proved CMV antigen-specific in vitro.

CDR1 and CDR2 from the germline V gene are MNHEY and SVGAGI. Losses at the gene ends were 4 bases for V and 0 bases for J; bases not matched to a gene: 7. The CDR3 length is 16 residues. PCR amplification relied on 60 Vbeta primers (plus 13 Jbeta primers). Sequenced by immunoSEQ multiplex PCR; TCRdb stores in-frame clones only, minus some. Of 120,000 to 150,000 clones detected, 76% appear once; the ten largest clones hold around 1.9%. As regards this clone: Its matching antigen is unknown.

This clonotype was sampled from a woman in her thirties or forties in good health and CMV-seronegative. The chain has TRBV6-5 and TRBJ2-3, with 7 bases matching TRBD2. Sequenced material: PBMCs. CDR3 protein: CASSFLGGRSTDTQYF. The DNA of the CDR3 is TGTGCCAGCAGTTTCCTTGGCGGGAGAAGCACAGATACGCAGTATTTT.